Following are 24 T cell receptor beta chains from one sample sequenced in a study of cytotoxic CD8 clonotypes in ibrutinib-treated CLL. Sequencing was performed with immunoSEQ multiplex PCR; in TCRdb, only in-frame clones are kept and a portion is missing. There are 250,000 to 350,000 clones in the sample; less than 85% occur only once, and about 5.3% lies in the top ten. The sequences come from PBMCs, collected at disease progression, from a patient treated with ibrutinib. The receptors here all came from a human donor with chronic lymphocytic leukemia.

The CDR3 loop is CSVVHRVAGTQYF. For the CDR3, the DNA is TGCAGCGTTGTCCACAGGGTTGCCGGGACCCAGTACTTC. This chain joins TRBV29-1 and TRBJ2-5, with D perhaps matching TRBD1 (6 bases). Germline CDR1 and CDR2: SQVTM and ANQGSEA. The CDR3 length is 13 residues. Trimming removed 4 bases at V and 7 bases at J, with 16 bases between.

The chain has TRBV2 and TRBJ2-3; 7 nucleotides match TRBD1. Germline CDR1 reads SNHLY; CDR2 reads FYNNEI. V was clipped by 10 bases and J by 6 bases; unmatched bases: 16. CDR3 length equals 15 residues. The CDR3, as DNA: TGTGCCACCCGCGACCGGACAGGCGCAGGTGATACGCAGTATTTT. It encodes CATRDRTGAGDTQYF.

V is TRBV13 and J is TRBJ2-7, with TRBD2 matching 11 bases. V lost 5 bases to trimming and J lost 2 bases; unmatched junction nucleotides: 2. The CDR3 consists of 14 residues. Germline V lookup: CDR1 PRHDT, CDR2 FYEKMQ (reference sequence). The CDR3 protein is CASSLGLAAYEQYF. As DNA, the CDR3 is TGTGCCAGCAGCCTGGGACTAGCGGCCTACGAGCAGTACTTC.

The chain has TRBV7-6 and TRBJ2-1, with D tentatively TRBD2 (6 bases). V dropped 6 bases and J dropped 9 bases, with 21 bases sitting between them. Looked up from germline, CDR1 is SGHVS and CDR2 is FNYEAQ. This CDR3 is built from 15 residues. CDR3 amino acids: CASRNPLGEASEQFF. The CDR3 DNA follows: TGTGCCAGCAGAAATCCCTTGGGGGAGGCGAGTGAGCAGTTCTTC.

In nucleotides, the CDR3 is TGTGCCAGCAGCTTAGTGGGGCTTGCGGGAGGATACGAGCAGTACTTC. The encoded protein is CASSLVGLAGGYEQYF. This rearrangement joins TRBV7-2 to TRBJ2-7; 8 bases agree with TRBD2. Germline CDR1 SGHTA, CDR2 FQGNSA. J was trimmed by 4 bases and V by 1 base; bases with no gene match: 9. The CDR3 consists of 16 residues.

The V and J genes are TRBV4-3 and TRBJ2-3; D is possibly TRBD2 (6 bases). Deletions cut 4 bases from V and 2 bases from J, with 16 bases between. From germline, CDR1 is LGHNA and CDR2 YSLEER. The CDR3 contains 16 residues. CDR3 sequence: CASSPDGTLYTDTQYF. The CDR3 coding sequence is TGCGCCAGCAGCCCCGACGGGACTCTCTACACAGATACGCAGTATTTT.

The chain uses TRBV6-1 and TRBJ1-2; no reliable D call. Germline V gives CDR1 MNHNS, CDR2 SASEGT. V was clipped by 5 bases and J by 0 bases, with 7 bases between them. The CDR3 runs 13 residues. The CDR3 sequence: CASSPDTNYGYTF. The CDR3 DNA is TGTGCCAGCAGTCCAGACACTAACTATGGCTACACCTTC.

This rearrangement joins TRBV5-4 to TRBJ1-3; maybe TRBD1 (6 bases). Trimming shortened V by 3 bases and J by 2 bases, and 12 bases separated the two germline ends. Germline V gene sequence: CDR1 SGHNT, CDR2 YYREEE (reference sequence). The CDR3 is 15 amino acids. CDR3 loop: CASSSGVYAGNTIYF. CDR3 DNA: TGTGCCAGCAGCTCAGGGGTTTATGCTGGAAACACCATATATTTT.

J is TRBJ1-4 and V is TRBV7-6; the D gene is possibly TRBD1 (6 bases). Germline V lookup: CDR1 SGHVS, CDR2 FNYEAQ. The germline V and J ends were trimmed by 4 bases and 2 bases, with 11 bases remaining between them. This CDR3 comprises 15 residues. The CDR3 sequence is CASSWYRETNEKLFF. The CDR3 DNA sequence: TGTGCCAGCAGCTGGTACAGGGAGACTAATGAAAAACTGTTTTTT.

In nucleotides, the CDR3 is TGCGCCAGCCAGCCGGGACAGGGGACCCTAGGAGGGAAACTGTTTTTT. Protein product: CASQPGQGTLGGKLFF. The V call is TRBV5-1, the J call TRBJ1-4; 10 positions match TRBD1. CDR3 size: 16 residues. Losses at the gene ends were 7 bases for V and 11 bases for J; bases not matched to a gene: 17. Germline lookup yields CDR1 SGHRS and CDR2 YFSETQ.

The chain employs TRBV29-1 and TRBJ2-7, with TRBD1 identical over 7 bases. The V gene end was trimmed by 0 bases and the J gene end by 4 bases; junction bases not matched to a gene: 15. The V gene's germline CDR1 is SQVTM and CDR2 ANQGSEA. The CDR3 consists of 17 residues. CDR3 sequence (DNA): TGCAGCGTTGAAGATAATACGAATGCAGGGGGATTATACGAGCAGTACTTC. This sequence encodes CSVEDNTNAGGLYEQYF.

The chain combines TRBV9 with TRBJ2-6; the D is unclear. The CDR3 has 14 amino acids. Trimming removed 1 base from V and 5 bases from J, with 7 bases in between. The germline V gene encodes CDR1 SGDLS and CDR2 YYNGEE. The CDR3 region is CASSVSGWANVLTF. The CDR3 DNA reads TGTGCCAGCAGCGTATCAGGCTGGGCCAACGTCCTGACTTTC.

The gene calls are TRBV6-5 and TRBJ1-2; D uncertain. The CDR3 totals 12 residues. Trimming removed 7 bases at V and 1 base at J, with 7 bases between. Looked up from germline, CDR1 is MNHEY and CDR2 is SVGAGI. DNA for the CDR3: TGTGCCAGCAACGACAATAACTATGGCTACACCTTC. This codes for CASNDNNYGYTF.

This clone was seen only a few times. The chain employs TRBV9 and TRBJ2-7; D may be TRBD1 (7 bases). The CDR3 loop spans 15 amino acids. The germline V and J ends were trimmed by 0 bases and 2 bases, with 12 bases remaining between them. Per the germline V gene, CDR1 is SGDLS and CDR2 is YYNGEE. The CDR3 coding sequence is TGTGCCAGCAGCGTAGGGGGCAGGGGGGCCTACGAGCAGTACTTC. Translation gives CASSVGGRGAYEQYF. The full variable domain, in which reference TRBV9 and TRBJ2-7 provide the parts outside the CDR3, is DSGVTQTPKHLITATGQRVTLRCSPRSGDLSVYWYQQSLDQGLQFLIQYYNGEERAKGNILERFSAQQFPDLHSELNLSSLELGDSALYFCASSVGGRGAYEQYFGPGTRLTVT.

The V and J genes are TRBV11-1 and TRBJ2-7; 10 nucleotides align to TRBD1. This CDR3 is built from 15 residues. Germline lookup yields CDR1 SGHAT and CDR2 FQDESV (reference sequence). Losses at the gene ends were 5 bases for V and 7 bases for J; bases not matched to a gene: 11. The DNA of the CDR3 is TGTGCCAGCAGCGAGCCGGGACAGGGGCTTGAGGAGCAGTACTTC. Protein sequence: CASSEPGQGLEEQYF.

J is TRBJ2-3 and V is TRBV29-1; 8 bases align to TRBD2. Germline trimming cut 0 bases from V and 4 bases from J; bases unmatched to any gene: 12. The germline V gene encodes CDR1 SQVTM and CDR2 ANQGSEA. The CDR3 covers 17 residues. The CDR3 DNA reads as TGCAGCGTTGAAGATCTGAGCGGGAGTATGGCGGCAGATACGCAGTATTTT. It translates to CSVEDLSGSMAADTQYF.

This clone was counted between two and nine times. CDR3 sequence (DNA): TGTGCCAGCAGCTCCCGGACGCCGTTTAGTCAGCCCCAGCATTTT. It specifies CASSSRTPFSQPQHF. The V call is TRBV5-6, the J call TRBJ1-5; D gene ambiguous. V lost 3 bases, J lost 6 bases, and 16 bases lay in between. The length of the CDR3 is 15 residues. The V gene's germline CDR1 is SGHDT and CDR2 YYEEEE.

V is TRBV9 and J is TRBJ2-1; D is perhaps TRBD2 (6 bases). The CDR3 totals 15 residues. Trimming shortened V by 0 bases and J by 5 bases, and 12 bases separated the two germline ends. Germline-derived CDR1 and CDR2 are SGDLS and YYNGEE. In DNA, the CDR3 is TGTGCCAGCAGCGTAGATGGGACTCGTAACAATGAGCAGTTCTTC. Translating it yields CASSVDGTRNNEQFF. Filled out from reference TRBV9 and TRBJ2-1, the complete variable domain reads DSGVTQTPKHLITATGQRVTLRCSPRSGDLSVYWYQQSLDQGLQFLIQYYNGEERAKGNILERFSAQQFPDLHSELNLSSLELGDSALYFCASSVDGTRNNEQFFGPGTRLTVL.

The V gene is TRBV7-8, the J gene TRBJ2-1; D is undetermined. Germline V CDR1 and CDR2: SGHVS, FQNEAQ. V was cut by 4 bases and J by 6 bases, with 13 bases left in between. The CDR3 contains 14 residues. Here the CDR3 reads CASSSPDRINEQFF. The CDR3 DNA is TGTGCCAGCAGCTCCCCCGACCGGATCAATGAGCAGTTCTTC.

The CDR3 nucleotides are TGTGCCAGCAGCGTAGGCGACGTAAGCTCCTACAATGAGCAGTTCTTC. The encoded protein is CASSVGDVSSYNEQFF. The gene calls are TRBV9 and TRBJ2-1, with D unresolved. Trimming cost V 0 bases and J 0 bases, with 10 bases left between them. Germline V gives CDR1 SGDLS, CDR2 YYNGEE. The CDR3 runs to 16 residues.

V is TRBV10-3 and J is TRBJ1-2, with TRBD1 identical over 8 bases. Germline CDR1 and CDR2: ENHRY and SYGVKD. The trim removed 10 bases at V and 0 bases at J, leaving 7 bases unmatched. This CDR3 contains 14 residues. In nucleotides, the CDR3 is TGTGCCACCGGACAGGGTCCGTCTAACTATGGCTACACCTTC. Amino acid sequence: CATGQGPSNYGYTF.

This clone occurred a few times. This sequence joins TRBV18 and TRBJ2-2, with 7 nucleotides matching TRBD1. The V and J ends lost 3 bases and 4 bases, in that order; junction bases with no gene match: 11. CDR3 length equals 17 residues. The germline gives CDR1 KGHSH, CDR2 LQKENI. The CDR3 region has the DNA TGTGCCAGCTCACCGTTCTCGGGACAGAGCCCCACCGGGGAGCTGTTTTTT. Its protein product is CASSPFSGQSPTGELFF.

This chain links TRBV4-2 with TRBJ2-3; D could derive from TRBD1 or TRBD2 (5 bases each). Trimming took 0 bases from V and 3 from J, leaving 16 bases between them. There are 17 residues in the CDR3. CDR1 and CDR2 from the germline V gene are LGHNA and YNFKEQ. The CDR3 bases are TGTGCCAGCAGCCAAGATGGGCAACGAGGGGTAACAGATACGCAGTATTTT. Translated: CASSQDGQRGVTDTQYF.

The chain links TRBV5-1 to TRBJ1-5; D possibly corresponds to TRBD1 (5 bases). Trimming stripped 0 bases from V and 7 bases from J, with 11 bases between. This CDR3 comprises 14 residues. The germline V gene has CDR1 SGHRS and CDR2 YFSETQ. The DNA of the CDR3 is TGCGCCAGCAGCTTGGGGGGCGTGGGGCAGCCCCAGCATTTT. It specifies CASSLGGVGQPQHF.